This note documents a single TCR beta chain sequence. TCRdb re-analysed the RT-PCR reads in MiXCR, keeping a single row per CDR3 protein. The table has approximately 680,000 distinct CDR3 sequences, about a sixth seen once. The record originates from a study of response to subunit inactivated influenza vaccine. V dropped 6 bases and J dropped 1 base, with 15 bases sitting between them. From germline, CDR1 is ENHRY and CDR2 SYGVKD. The CDR3 contains 16 residues. This receptor was identified in a man aged 50-60 years who received an inactivated influenza vaccine. This chain links TRBV10-3 with TRBJ2-2, with D possibly matching TRBD2 (5 bases). Specimen: PBMCs from blood, collected 11 to 12 days after vaccination. CDR3 in amino acids: CAIRNPGKGNTGELFF. For the CDR3, the DNA is TGTGCCATCAGAAATCCCGGGAAAGGGAACACCGGGGAGCTGTTTTTT.